These T cell receptor beta chains were read from a single sample in a study of blood T cell repertoires in COVID-19. The table came from immunoSEQ multiplex PCR; TCRdb's copy has only in-frame clones and leaves some out. The sample records about 220,000 clones, about 80% being singletons. Sequenced input: peripheral blood. These receptors all stem from a woman aged 60-75 years with acute or convalescent COVID-19. Both conserved end residues are part of each CDR3. The D gene is left open where the match is weak. Clone size is not always given. Where it is, it says once, few, many or a class for expanded clones.

j_call: TRBJ2-1
d_call: TRBD1
clone_size: few
v_call: TRBV6-5
cdr3_aa: CASVGTGAYNEQFF
cdr3_nt: TGTGCCAGCGTCGGTACAGGGGCCTACAATGAGCAGTTCTTC

j_call: TRBJ2-5
d_call: TRBD2
clone_size: -
v_call: TRBV5-1
cdr3_aa: CASSEGTSGQETQYF
cdr3_nt: TGCGCCAGCAGCGAAGGGACTAGCGGCCAAGAGACCCAGTACTTC

j_call: TRBJ1-1
d_call: -
clone_size: -
v_call: TRBV6-5
cdr3_aa: CANPAGGRNTEAFF
cdr3_nt: TGTGCCAACCCGGCCGGGGGGCGGAACACTGAAGCTTTCTTT

j_call: TRBJ1-2
d_call: -
clone_size: -
v_call: TRBV5-1
cdr3_aa: CASSLATGTHYGYTF
cdr3_nt: TGCGCCAGCAGCTTGGCCACCGGGACTCACTATGGCTACACCTTC

j_call: TRBJ1-2
d_call: -
clone_size: -
v_call: TRBV6-2/TRBV6-3
cdr3_aa: CASSNGYGYTF
cdr3_nt: TGTGCCAGCAGTAACGGCTATGGCTACACCTTC

j_call: TRBJ1-1
d_call: -
clone_size: -
v_call: TRBV6-6
cdr3_aa: CASSSLTPNTEAFF
cdr3_nt: TGTGCCAGCAGCTCACTGACACCAAACACTGAAGCTTTCTTT

j_call: TRBJ2-6
d_call: TRBD1
clone_size: once
v_call: TRBV12-5
cdr3_aa: CASGLVGTGSGANVLTF
cdr3_nt: TGTGCTAGTGGTTTGGTAGGGACAGGGTCTGGGGCCAACGTCCTGACTTTC

j_call: TRBJ2-7
d_call: -
clone_size: -
v_call: TRBV6-2/TRBV6-3
cdr3_aa: CASSYVPGSYEQYF
cdr3_nt: TGTGCCAGCAGTTATGTACCGGGTTCCTACGAGCAGTACTTC

j_call: TRBJ1-5
d_call: -
clone_size: -
v_call: TRBV9
cdr3_aa: CASSVGWRQPQHF
cdr3_nt: TGTGCCAGCAGCGTAGGTTGGAGACAGCCCCAGCATTTT

j_call: TRBJ1-1
d_call: -
clone_size: -
v_call: TRBV6-5
cdr3_aa: CASSYLAENTEAFF
cdr3_nt: TGTGCCAGCAGTTACTTGGCAGAGAACACTGAAGCTTTCTTT

j_call: TRBJ2-1
d_call: TRBD1
clone_size: -
v_call: TRBV5-1
cdr3_aa: CASSSGQVRNEQFF
cdr3_nt: TGCGCCAGCAGCTCCGGACAGGTTAGAAATGAGCAGTTCTTC

j_call: TRBJ2-5
d_call: TRBD1
clone_size: -
v_call: TRBV6-5
cdr3_aa: CASSRTGGGETQYF
cdr3_nt: TGTGCCAGCAGCAGGACAGGTGGTGGCGAGACCCAGTACTTC

j_call: TRBJ1-4
d_call: -
clone_size: -
v_call: TRBV3-1/TRBV3-2
cdr3_aa: CASSHGVRLNEKLFF
cdr3_nt: TGTGCCAGCAGCCACGGTGTCAGACTTAATGAAAAACTGTTTTTT

j_call: TRBJ1-2
d_call: -
clone_size: -
v_call: TRBV6-5
cdr3_aa: CASRPLEWRRDGYTF
cdr3_nt: TGTGCCAGCAGACCACTGGAATGGAGGAGGGATGGCTACACCTTC

j_call: TRBJ1-2
d_call: TRBD1
clone_size: once
v_call: TRBV5-1
cdr3_aa: CASSEAGGGGYTF
cdr3_nt: TGCGCCAGCAGCGAGGCAGGGGGTGGTGGCTACACCTTC

j_call: TRBJ2-7
d_call: TRBD1
clone_size: -
v_call: TRBV5-6
cdr3_aa: CASRPSLTGQGRYEQYF
cdr3_nt: TGTGCCAGCAGGCCTTCGTTGACGGGACAGGGTCGATACGAGCAGTACTTC

j_call: TRBJ2-3
d_call: -
clone_size: -
v_call: TRBV5-1
cdr3_aa: CASSLEQPRDTQYF
cdr3_nt: TGCGCCAGCAGCTTAGAACAACCCCGAGATACGCAGTATTTT

j_call: TRBJ2-3
d_call: TRBD1
clone_size: -
v_call: TRBV12-3/TRBV12-4
cdr3_aa: CASRQGATQYF
cdr3_nt: TGTGCCAGCAGACAGGGGGCAACGCAGTATTTT

j_call: TRBJ1-2
d_call: -
clone_size: -
v_call: TRBV4-2
cdr3_aa: CASAGGLGGYTF
cdr3_nt: TGTGCCAGCGCTGGAGGATTGGGCGGCTACACCTTC

j_call: TRBJ1-2
d_call: TRBD1
clone_size: -
v_call: TRBV19
cdr3_aa: CASATPGTGRNYGYTF
cdr3_nt: TGTGCCAGCGCAACCCCCGGGACAGGGCGAAACTATGGCTACACCTTC

j_call: TRBJ1-3
d_call: -
clone_size: -
v_call: TRBV4-2
cdr3_aa: CASRIRVNGNTIYF
cdr3_nt: TGTGCCAGCAGGATCAGGGTCAATGGAAACACCATATATTTT

j_call: TRBJ2-7
d_call: -
clone_size: -
v_call: TRBV5-6
cdr3_aa: CASSFAGHVFLYF
cdr3_nt: TGTGCCAGCAGCTTCGCAGGACACGTTTTTCTGTACTTC

j_call: TRBJ2-7
d_call: TRBD2
clone_size: -
v_call: TRBV5-1
cdr3_aa: CASSLAPSGGWYEQYF
cdr3_nt: TGCGCCAGCAGCTTGGCCCCTAGCGGGGGATGGTACGAGCAGTACTTC

j_call: TRBJ2-2
d_call: TRBD1
clone_size: -
v_call: TRBV23-1
cdr3_aa: CASSQKNRGTGELFF
cdr3_nt: TGCGCCAGCAGTCAAAAGAACAGGGGCACCGGGGAGCTGTTTTTT

j_call: TRBJ2-7
d_call: TRBD1
clone_size: -
v_call: TRBV5-1
cdr3_aa: CASSATGATNYEQYF
cdr3_nt: TGCGCCAGCAGCGCCACAGGGGCCACTAACTACGAGCAGTACTTC

j_call: TRBJ1-2
d_call: -
clone_size: -
v_call: TRBV12-3/TRBV12-4
cdr3_aa: CASSLAPGSGYTF
cdr3_nt: TGTGCCAGCAGTTTAGCCCCAGGCTCTGGCTACACCTTC

j_call: TRBJ1-6
d_call: -
clone_size: once
v_call: TRBV6-5
cdr3_aa: CASSYSSLIDMRLHF
cdr3_nt: TGTGCCAGCAGTTACTCGAGTTTGATCGATATGCGGCTCCACTTT

j_call: TRBJ2-1
d_call: TRBD2
clone_size: -
v_call: TRBV27
cdr3_aa: CASSRTSGVVNEQFF
cdr3_nt: TGTGCCAGCAGTCGGACTAGCGGGGTTGTCAATGAGCAGTTCTTC

j_call: TRBJ2-3
d_call: TRBD2
clone_size: -
v_call: TRBV11-2
cdr3_aa: CASSQTLAGVVTDTQYF
cdr3_nt: TGTGCCAGCAGTCAGACTTTAGCGGGGGTCGTGACAGATACGCAGTATTTT

j_call: TRBJ2-7
d_call: -
clone_size: few
v_call: TRBV6-2/TRBV6-3
cdr3_aa: CASSYSSPGWAGAYEQYF
cdr3_nt: TGTGCCAGCAGTTACTCGAGTCCCGGATGGGCGGGCGCCTACGAGCAGTACTTC

j_call: TRBJ1-4
d_call: -
clone_size: -
v_call: TRBV21-1
cdr3_aa: CASSKGTSPGQGQLDVEKLFF
cdr3_nt: TGTGCCAGCAGCAAAGGAACCTCGCCGGGACAGGGCCAGTTAGATGTTGAAAAACTGTTTTTT

j_call: TRBJ2-7
d_call: TRBD1
clone_size: -
v_call: TRBV19
cdr3_aa: CASSAQGSSGEQYF
cdr3_nt: TGTGCCAGTAGTGCACAGGGGAGTAGTGGCGAGCAGTACTTC

j_call: TRBJ2-7
d_call: -
clone_size: -
v_call: TRBV5-1
cdr3_aa: CASSRDNSYEQYF
cdr3_nt: TGCGCCAGCAGCAGGGACAACTCCTACGAGCAGTACTTC

j_call: TRBJ2-4
d_call: TRBD1
clone_size: -
v_call: TRBV6-5
cdr3_aa: CASSRSGTGENIQYF
cdr3_nt: TGTGCCAGCAGTAGGTCGGGGACAGGGGAAAACATTCAGTACTTC

j_call: TRBJ1-6
d_call: -
clone_size: -
v_call: TRBV6-1
cdr3_aa: CASSEFWGRVDSPLHF
cdr3_nt: TGTGCCAGCAGTGAATTTTGGGGCAGGGTGGACTCACCCCTCCACTTT

j_call: TRBJ1-1
d_call: -
clone_size: -
v_call: TRBV2
cdr3_aa: CASRNRVFGTEAFF
cdr3_nt: TGTGCCAGCAGAAACAGGGTCTTTGGCACTGAAGCTTTCTTT

j_call: TRBJ2-5
d_call: TRBD1
clone_size: -
v_call: TRBV5-1
cdr3_aa: CASSGEYRGYQETQYF
cdr3_nt: TGCGCCAGCAGCGGAGAATACAGGGGGTACCAAGAGACCCAGTACTTC

j_call: TRBJ1-5
d_call: -
clone_size: -
v_call: TRBV18
cdr3_aa: CASSPGGAFNQPQHF
cdr3_nt: TGTGCCAGCTCACCAGGCGGGGCATTCAATCAGCCCCAGCATTTT

j_call: TRBJ2-5
d_call: TRBD1
clone_size: -
v_call: TRBV2
cdr3_aa: CASSEFSRQGLVTQYF
cdr3_nt: TGTGCCAGCAGTGAATTCTCCCGACAGGGGCTTGTGACCCAGTACTTC

j_call: TRBJ1-1
d_call: TRBD1
clone_size: -
v_call: TRBV6-2/TRBV6-3
cdr3_aa: CASSLQGQGITEAFF
cdr3_nt: TGTGCCAGCAGTCTACAGGGACAGGGAATTACTGAAGCTTTCTTT

j_call: TRBJ2-6
d_call: -
clone_size: -
v_call: TRBV21-1
cdr3_aa: CASSGRQGSFSGANVLTF
cdr3_nt: TGTGCCAGCAGCGGACGACAGGGCTCCTTCTCTGGGGCCAACGTCCTGACTTTC

j_call: TRBJ1-1
d_call: TRBD1
clone_size: -
v_call: TRBV6-5
cdr3_aa: CASSYQGGTEAFF
cdr3_nt: TGTGCCAGCAGTTACCAGGGGGGCACTGAAGCTTTCTTT

j_call: TRBJ1-2
d_call: -
clone_size: -
v_call: TRBV2
cdr3_aa: CASRDRYGYTF
cdr3_nt: TGTGCCAGCAGGGACAGATATGGCTACACCTTC

j_call: TRBJ1-2
d_call: TRBD1
clone_size: -
v_call: TRBV18
cdr3_aa: CASSTTTGANYGYTF
cdr3_nt: TGTGCCAGCTCAACCACGACAGGGGCAAACTATGGCTACACCTTC

j_call: TRBJ1-1
d_call: -
clone_size: -
v_call: TRBV7-8
cdr3_aa: CASSLRRASGAVRTEAFF
cdr3_nt: TGTGCCAGCAGCTTAAGGCGGGCCTCAGGGGCGGTAAGGACTGAAGCTTTCTTT

j_call: TRBJ1-2
d_call: -
clone_size: -
v_call: TRBV20-1
cdr3_aa: CSANGVYGYTF
cdr3_nt: TGCAGTGCTAACGGGGTCTATGGCTACACCTTC

j_call: TRBJ2-5
d_call: -
clone_size: -
v_call: TRBV6-6
cdr3_aa: CASSHREMETQYF
cdr3_nt: TGTGCCAGCAGTCACAGGGAAATGGAGACCCAGTACTTC

j_call: TRBJ1-5
d_call: -
clone_size: -
v_call: TRBV7-2
cdr3_aa: CASSLARDQPQHF
cdr3_nt: TGTGCCAGCAGCTTAGCGCGGGATCAGCCCCAGCATTTT

j_call: TRBJ1-5
d_call: -
clone_size: -
v_call: TRBV5-1
cdr3_aa: CASSLQGNQPQHF
cdr3_nt: TGCGCCAGCAGCTTGCAGGGGAATCAGCCCCAGCATTTT

j_call: TRBJ2-7
d_call: -
clone_size: -
v_call: TRBV2
cdr3_aa: CASTKPGLNYEQYF
cdr3_nt: TGTGCCAGCACGAAACCGGGACTTAACTACGAGCAGTACTTC

j_call: TRBJ2-3
d_call: -
clone_size: -
v_call: TRBV7-2
cdr3_aa: CASSLGRGQDTQYF
cdr3_nt: TGTGCCAGCAGCTTAGGCAGGGGACAAGATACGCAGTATTTT

j_call: TRBJ2-1
d_call: TRBD1
clone_size: -
v_call: TRBV19
cdr3_aa: CASRAGLAGGQEYNEQFF
cdr3_nt: TGTGCCAGTAGAGCGGGTTTGGCAGGGGGCCAGGAATACAATGAGCAGTTCTTC

j_call: TRBJ2-2
d_call: TRBD1
clone_size: once
v_call: TRBV6-5
cdr3_aa: CASTLTGANTGELFF
cdr3_nt: TGTGCCAGCACATTGACAGGGGCGAACACCGGGGAGCTGTTTTTT

j_call: TRBJ1-2
d_call: -
clone_size: -
v_call: TRBV5-5
cdr3_aa: CASSREAGNYGYTF
cdr3_nt: TGTGCCAGCAGCCGGGAGGCAGGGAACTATGGCTACACCTTC

j_call: TRBJ2-5
d_call: -
clone_size: -
v_call: TRBV7-7
cdr3_aa: CASSRGGRRQETQYF
cdr3_nt: TGTGCCAGCAGCCGCGGAGGACGGAGACAAGAGACCCAGTACTTC